The 5 T cell receptor beta chains below were found in one sample sequenced in a study of blood T cell repertoires in COVID-19. This table comes from immunoSEQ multiplex PCR, and its TCRdb copy is limited to in-frame clones, with some not included. The sample lists about 77,000 clones, around 69% occurring once. Sequenced input: peripheral blood. The receptors were gathered from a man in his 70s with active or convalescent COVID-19.

This clone was picked up one time. The chain is built from TRBV5-5 and TRBJ2-7; TRBD1 is a possible D gene (6 bases). The V end lost 4 bases, the J end lost 3 bases, and 8 bases lay between the germline ends. The germline CDR1 and CDR2 sequences are SGHKS and YYEKEE (reference sequence). The CDR3 loop spans 12 amino acids. CDR3 amino acids: CASSPDSYEQYF. Written as DNA, the CDR3 is TGTGCCAGCAGCCCGGACAGCTACGAGCAGTACTTC.

The rearrangement uses TRBV19 and TRBJ1-4, with a possible D match to TRBD1 (5 bases). The length of the CDR3 is 14 residues. Germline-derived CDR1 and CDR2 are LNHDA and SQIVND (reference sequence). The V and J ends lost 8 bases and 8 bases respectively, with 18 bases between them. DNA for the CDR3: TGTGCCAGTCAAATTAGGGCGGGGGAAGAAAAACTGTTTTTT. As protein: CASQIRAGEEKLFF.

The chain carries TRBV19 and TRBJ2-5; 9 bases map to TRBD1. This CDR3 is 16 amino acids long. Germline values: CDR1 LNHDA, CDR2 SQIVND (reference sequence). J lost 1 base, V lost 11 bases, and 14 bases had no gene match. As DNA, the CDR3 is TGTGCCTCCTACCCCTCCGGGACAGGGTTCCAAGAGACCCAGTACTTC. It codes for CASYPSGTGFQETQYF.

Only one count was recorded for this clone. This chain connects TRBV2 to TRBJ2-1, with TRBD1 matching 7 bases. Germline loops: CDR1 SNHLY, CDR2 FYNNEI. V was clipped by 6 bases and J by 5 bases; unmatched bases: 7. This CDR3 has 14 residues. CDR3 in DNA: TGTGCCAGCAGCGACAGGGTGGTTGACAATGAGCAGTTCTTC. This codes for CASSDRVVDNEQFF. Variable domain in full (rest from reference TRBV2 and TRBJ2-1): EPEVTQTPSHQVTQMGQEVILRCVPISNHLYFYWYRQILGQKVEFLVSFYNNEISEKSEIFDDQFSVERPDGSNFTLKIRSTKLEDSAMYFCASSDRVVDNEQFFGPGTRLTVL.

CDR3 loop: CASRRQYTEAFF. The CDR3 DNA reads as TGTGCCAGCCGTCGACAGTACACTGAAGCTTTCTTT. V and J are TRBV28 and TRBJ1-1; the D gene is possibly TRBD1 (5 bases). The germline V gene has CDR1 MDHEN and CDR2 SYDVKM. The CDR3 sequence is 12 residues long. Trimming took 8 bases from V and 3 from J, leaving 10 bases between them. The full variable domain, rest sourced from reference TRBV28 and TRBJ1-1, is DVKVTQSSRYLVKRTGEKVFLECVQDMDHENMFWYRQDPGLGLRLIYFSYDVKMKEKGDIPEGYSVSREKKERFSLILESASTNQTSMYLCASRRQYTEAFFGQGTRLTVV.